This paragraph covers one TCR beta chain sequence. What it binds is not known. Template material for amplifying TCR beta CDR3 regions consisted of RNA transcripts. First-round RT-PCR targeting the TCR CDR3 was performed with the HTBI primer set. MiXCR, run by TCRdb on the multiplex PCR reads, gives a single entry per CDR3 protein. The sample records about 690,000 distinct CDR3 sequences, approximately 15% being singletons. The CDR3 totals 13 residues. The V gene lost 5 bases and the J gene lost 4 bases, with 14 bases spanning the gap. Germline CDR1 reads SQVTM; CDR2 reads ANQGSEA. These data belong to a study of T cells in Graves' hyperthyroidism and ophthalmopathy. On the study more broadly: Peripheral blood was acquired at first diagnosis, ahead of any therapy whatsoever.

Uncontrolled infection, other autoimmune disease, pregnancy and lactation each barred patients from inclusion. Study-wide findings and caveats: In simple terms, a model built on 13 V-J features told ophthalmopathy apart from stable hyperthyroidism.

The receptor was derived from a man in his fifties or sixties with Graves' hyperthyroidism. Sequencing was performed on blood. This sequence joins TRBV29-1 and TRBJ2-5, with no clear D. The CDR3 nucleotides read TGCAGCGTTCTTAGTGGGTATCGAGAGACCCAGTACTTC. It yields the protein CSVLSGYRETQYF.